A selection of T cell receptor beta chains follows, all from one sample in a study of CD8+CD57+ T cells in acquired aplastic anemia. MiXCR was run by TCRdb on the reads, yielding one entry per CDR3 protein. The sample has a few hundred thousand distinct CDR3 sequences, 55% to 75% seen once. The sample was sorted CD4+, CD8+, or CD8+CD57+ T cells (not recorded which) from PBMCs. The origin of the receptors is a human donor in good health, serving as a control. Both conserved end residues are part of each CDR3. D genes are given only for firm matches. A row's size may be missing; if present it is once, few, many or a size class.

d_call	v_call	j_call	clone_size	cdr3_aa	cdr3_nt
NA	TRBV2	TRBJ1-1	NA	CANIRLRGVEAFF	TGTGCCAACATCCGACTCAGAGGGGTTGAAGCTTTCTTT
TRBD1	TRBV9	TRBJ2-1	NA	CASSLTTGGPKREQFF	TGTGCCAGCAGCTTGACGACAGGGGGGCCTAAGCGTGAGCAGTTCTTC
NA	TRBV7-2	TRBJ1-3	NA	CASSLPAASGSTIYF	TGTGCCAGCAGCTTACCGGCCGCCTCTGGAAGCACCATATATTTT
NA	TRBV19	TRBJ1-6	NA	CASSTGPTDSPLHF	TGTGCCAGTAGTACAGGACCCACTGACTCTCCCCTCCACTTT
NA	TRBV6-1	TRBJ1-2	many	CTVEGSFYGYTF	TGTACGGTGGAGGGATCTTTCTATGGCTACACCTTC
TRBD2	TRBV2	TRBJ2-3	many	CASSEWTSGGEDTQYF	TGTGCCAGCAGTGAATGGACTAGCGGGGGGGAAGATACGCAGTATTTT
NA	TRBV4-3	TRBJ1-2	many	CASSQDVLGNNYGYTF	TGCGCCAGCAGCCAAGATGTTCTGGGAAATAACTATGGCTACACCTTC
TRBD1	TRBV24-1	TRBJ1-1	many	CATSDLRGDRPGTEAFF	TGTGCCACCAGTGATTTGCGGGGGGACAGACCTGGGACTGAAGCTTTCTTT
TRBD2	TRBV9	TRBJ2-3	NA	CASSLLAGVADTQYF	TGCGCCAGCAGCCTACTAGCGGGGGTGGCAGATACGCAGTATTTT
TRBD1	TRBV6-2/TRBV6-3	TRBJ2-3	NA	CASRELGQGAVGTDTQYF	TGTGCCAGCAGAGAACTTGGACAGGGGGCGGTCGGCACAGATACGCAGTATTTT
NA	TRBV6-2/TRBV6-3	TRBJ2-7	many	CASSYSGQSYEQYF	TGTGCCAGCAGTTACTCAGGCCAGTCCTACGAGCAGTACTTC
TRBD1	TRBV4-2	TRBJ2-7	NA	CASSQDTGVEQYF	TGTGCCAGCAGCCAAGATACAGGGGTCGAGCAGTACTTC
TRBD2	TRBV7-2	TRBJ2-1	many	CASSLGLRRGGGNEQFF	TGTGCCAGCAGCTTGGGTCTGAGGCGGGGGGGCGGTAATGAGCAGTTCTTC
NA	TRBV29-1	TRBJ1-1	NA	CSVVQRLNTEAFF	TGCAGCGTTGTGCAGAGATTGAACACTGAAGCTTTCTTT
NA	TRBV7-8	TRBJ1-5	NA	CASSRVRGSREQPLHF	TGTGCCAGCAGCAGAGTTCGCGGTAGCAGAGAGCAGCCCTTGCATTTT
NA	TRBV25-1	TRBJ1-1	NA	CASSYETGTENTEAFF	TGTGCCAGCAGTTACGAGACAGGTACGGAGAACACTGAAGCTTTCTTT
NA	TRBV5-4	TRBJ2-3	NA	CASSLAGPTDTQYF	TGTGCCAGCAGCTTGGCAGGGCCCACAGATACGCAGTATTTT
NA	TRBV29-1	TRBJ1-1	NA	CSVEDGGRQGEAFF	TGCAGCGTTGAAGATGGAGGGCGCCAGGGTGAAGCTTTCTTT
NA	TRBV5-1	TRBJ1-5	many	CASSLTGGEGQPQHF	TGCGCCAGCAGCTTAACTGGGGGCGAAGGTCAGCCCCAGCATTTT
NA	TRBV20-1	TRBJ2-1	NA	CSVVRQDGQFF	TGCAGCGTTGTACGGCAGGATGGGCAGTTCTTC
NA	TRBV20-1	TRBJ1-2	NA	CSARKPGGSGYGYTF	TGCAGTGCTAGAAAACCCGGTGGATCCGGCTATGGCTACACCTTC
TRBD1	TRBV6-5	TRBJ1-1	NA	CASSPDRAVNTEAFF	TGTGCCAGCAGTCCTGACAGGGCGGTGAACACTGAAGCTTTCTTT
NA	TRBV15	TRBJ2-2	NA	CASSQTSVYFCASLPSAAGELFF	NA
TRBD2	TRBV7-9	TRBJ2-2	NA	CASSPLGLAGSGAFF	TGTGCCAGCAGCCCACTCGGACTAGCGGGGTCCGGGGCCTTTTTT
NA	TRBV12-3/TRBV12-4	TRBJ1-5	many	CASSFQVSNQPQHF	TGTGCCAGCAGTTTTCAAGTAAGCAATCAGCCCCAGCATTTT
NA	TRBV7-8	TRBJ1-4	NA	CASSWAGEKLFF	TGTGCCAGCAGCTGGGCAGGTGAAAAACTGTTTTTT
NA	TRBV7-8	TRBJ1-4	NA	CATSREDFRIMEKLFF	TGTGCCACCAGCAGAGAGGACTTCCGTATAATGGAAAAACTGTTTTTT
NA	TRBV6-5	TRBJ1-1	once	CASTSGAFSLNTEAFF	TGTGCCAGCACGTCCGGGGCCTTCTCCCTGAACACTGAAGCTTTCTTT
TRBD2	TRBV10-1	TRBJ2-7	NA	CASSAGTIGGEQYF	TGCGCCAGCAGCGCCGGGACTATTGGGGGAGAGCAGTACTTC
TRBD1	TRBV6-2/TRBV6-3	TRBJ1-6	many	CASSLSGQGISPLHF	TGTGCCAGCAGTTTGTCTGGACAGGGAATATCGCCCCTCCACTTT
TRBD2	TRBV7-6	TRBJ2-3	NA	CASSLEAGGSDTQYF	TGTGCCAGCAGCTTAGAAGCGGGGGGATCAGATACGCAGTATTTT
NA	TRBV24-1	TRBJ2-7	NA	CASSSGHRAYEQYF	TGTGCCAGCAGTTCGGGACACAGGGCCTATGAGCAGTACTTC
NA	TRBV11-2	TRBJ2-3	many	CASSLWWESTDTQYF	TGTGCCAGCAGCTTATGGTGGGAATCCACAGATACGCAGTATTTT
NA	TRBV4-3	TRBJ2-5	few	CASSQDRGGETQYF	TGCGCCAGCAGCCAAGATAGGGGGGGCGAGACCCAGTACTTC
TRBD1	TRBV7-2	TRBJ1-5	NA	CASSLAADRKQLAQHF	TGTGCCAGCAGCTTAGCCGCGGACAGGAAACAACTAGCACAGCATTTT
NA	TRBV10-3	TRBJ1-2	NA	CAIAGETTYSYAF	TGTGCCATCGCAGGGGAAACTACCTATAGTTACGCCTTC
TRBD1	TRBV11-1	TRBJ2-6	NA	CASSTGQGFTSGANVLAF	TGTGCCAGCAGCACGGGACAGGGCTTCACCTCTGGGGCCAACGTCCTGGCTTTC